The 10 T cell receptor beta chains in this list originate from one sample, sequenced in a study of shared clonotypes between healthy human individuals. Repertoires were generated with immunoSEQ multiplex PCR, while TCRdb's copy carries only in-frame clones and drops some. The sample has roughly 530,000 clones; less than 96% are singletons. The source material was naive CD4+ T cells sorted from blood. Subset given: CD45RA+ positively selected. These receptors were taken from a woman under 40 in good health.

The rearrangement uses TRBV18 and TRBJ2-6; 7 bases are a match to TRBD1. In germline, CDR1 is KGHSH, CDR2 LQKENI. There are 15 residues in the CDR3. J gave up 1 base and V 4 bases, and 1 base lay outside the gene matches. The CDR3 protein is CASSRTGSGANVLTF. The CDR3 DNA follows: TGTGCCAGCTCACGGACAGGATCTGGGGCCAACGTCCTGACTTTC.

V usage is TRBV6-1 and J usage is TRBJ1-5; D is uncertain. CDR1 and CDR2 from the germline V gene are MNHNS and SASEGT. This CDR3 has 13 amino acids. V lost 7 bases, J lost 5 bases, and 12 bases lay in between. The CDR3 DNA follows: TGTGCCAGCACCGGGCTTCTAGATCAGCCCCAGCATTTT. It encodes CASTGLLDQPQHF.

The rearrangement uses TRBV7-3 and TRBJ1-1, with D possibly being TRBD1 (6 bases). This CDR3 has 14 residues. Looked up from germline, CDR1 is SGHTA and CDR2 is FQGTGA. V was pared by 5 bases and J by 1 base, with 11 bases between. In DNA, the CDR3 is TGTGCCAGCAGCCAGACAGGAAAGAACACTGAAGCTTTCTTT. Its translation is CASSQTGKNTEAFF. The whole variable domain, filled in from reference TRBV7-3 and TRBJ1-1, reads GAGVSQTPSNKVTEKGKYVELRCDPISGHTALYWYRQSLGQGPEFLIYFQGTGAADDSGLPNDRFFAVRPEGSVSTLKIQRTERGDSAVYLCASSQTGKNTEAFFGQGTRLTVV.

CDR3 nucleotides: TGTGCCAGCAGCGGACAGGGGGCGCGTAATGAGCAGTTCTTC. Its translation is CASSGQGARNEQFF. The V call is TRBV27, the J call TRBJ2-1, with 11 bases fitting TRBD1. The CDR3 consists of 14 residues. With 6 bases clipped from V and 7 bases from J, the junction kept 5 bases outside the gene matches. In germline, CDR1 is MNHEY, CDR2 SMNVEV (reference sequence).

The chain links TRBV28 to TRBJ2-7; tentative D call: TRBD1 (5 bases). The germline V and J ends were trimmed by 4 bases and 2 bases, with 12 bases remaining between them. This CDR3 has 14 residues. The germline V gene has CDR1 MDHEN and CDR2 SYDVKM. CDR3 loop: CASSSSPRAYEQYF. Here the CDR3 DNA reads TGTGCCAGCAGTTCATCCCCCAGGGCCTACGAGCAGTACTTC.

The J gene is TRBJ2-5, the V gene TRBV19, with 9 bases fitting TRBD1. The J call may be in error: the DNA end matches TRBJ2-7 better. This CDR3 has 14 amino acids. In germline, CDR1 is LNHDA, CDR2 SQIVND (reference sequence). The CDR3 protein is CASRGQGASYEQYF. For the CDR3, the DNA is TGTGCCAGTAGGGGACAGGGTGCGTCCTACGAGCAGTACTTC.

This sequence joins TRBV27 and TRBJ1-5, with 8 positions matching TRBD1. Losses at the gene ends were 2 bases for V and 7 bases for J; bases not matched to a gene: 7. CDR3 length: 15 amino acids. The V gene's germline CDR1 is MNHEY and CDR2 SMNVEV (reference sequence). The CDR3 sequence: CASSLGQGARQPQHF. The CDR3 DNA sequence: TGTGCCAGCAGTTTAGGGCAGGGGGCTCGACAGCCCCAGCATTTT.

The chain uses TRBV18 and TRBJ2-3; 8 nucleotides align to TRBD2. The V gene end was trimmed by 3 bases and the J gene end by 4 bases; junction bases not matched to a gene: 12. This CDR3 has 17 amino acids. CDR1 and CDR2 from the germline V gene are KGHSH and LQKENI. The CDR3 is CASSPRSPAGDADTQYF. As DNA, the CDR3 is TGTGCCAGCTCACCGAGGTCACCAGCGGGAGATGCAGATACGCAGTATTTT.

The V and J genes are TRBV10-1 and TRBJ2-7; D may be TRBD1 or TRBD2 (5 bases each). V was shortened by 6 bases and J by 5 bases, with 14 bases between the two germline ends. This CDR3 is built from 13 residues. Germline V gene data show CDR1 as WNHNN and CDR2 as SYGVQD (reference sequence). As DNA, the CDR3 is TGCGCCAGCAGACGGGACCCGTCGCACGAGCAGTACTTC. Translated: CASRRDPSHEQYF.

The genes are TRBV15 and TRBJ1-3; D remains unclear. This CDR3 region has 10 residues. CDR1 is LNHNV, CDR2 YYDKDF, per germline (reference sequence). The germline V and J ends were trimmed by 5 bases and 7 bases, with 3 bases remaining between them. CDR3 DNA: TGTGCCACCAGCGGGAACACCATATATTTT. The encoded protein is CATSGNTIYF.